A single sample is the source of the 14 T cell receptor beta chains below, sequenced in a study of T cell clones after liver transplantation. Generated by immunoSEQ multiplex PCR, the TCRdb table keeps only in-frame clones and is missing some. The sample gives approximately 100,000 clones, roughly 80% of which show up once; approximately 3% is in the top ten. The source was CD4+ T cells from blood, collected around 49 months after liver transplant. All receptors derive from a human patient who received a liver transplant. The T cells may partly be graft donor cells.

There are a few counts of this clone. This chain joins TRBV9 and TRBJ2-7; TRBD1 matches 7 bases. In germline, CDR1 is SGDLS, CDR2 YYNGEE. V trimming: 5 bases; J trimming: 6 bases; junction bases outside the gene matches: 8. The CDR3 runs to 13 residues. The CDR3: CASSNKPGGEQYF. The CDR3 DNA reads TGTGCCAGCAGTAATAAACCAGGGGGCGAGCAGTACTTC.

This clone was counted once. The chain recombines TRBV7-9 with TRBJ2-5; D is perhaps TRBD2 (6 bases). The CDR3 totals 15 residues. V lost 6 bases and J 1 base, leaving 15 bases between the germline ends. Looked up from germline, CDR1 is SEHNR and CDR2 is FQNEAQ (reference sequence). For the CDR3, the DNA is TGTGCCAGCAGGCGCATGGGGGGAGCCCAAGAGACCCAGTACTTC. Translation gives CASRRMGGAQETQYF.

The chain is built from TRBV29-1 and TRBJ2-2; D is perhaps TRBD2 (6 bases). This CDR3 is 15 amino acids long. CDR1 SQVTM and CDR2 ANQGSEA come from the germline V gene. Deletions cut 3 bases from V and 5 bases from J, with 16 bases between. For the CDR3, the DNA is TGCAGCGTTGATCCGGGTAGCGGACTAACCGGGGAGCTGTTTTTT. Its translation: CSVDPGSGLTGELFF.

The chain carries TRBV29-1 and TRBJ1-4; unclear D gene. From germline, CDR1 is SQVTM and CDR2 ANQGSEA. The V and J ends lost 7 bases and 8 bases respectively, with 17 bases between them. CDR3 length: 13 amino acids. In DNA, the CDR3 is TGCAGCGCTCAGACACACTTAGGGGAAAAACTGTTTTTT. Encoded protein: CSAQTHLGEKLFF.

The CDR3: CASSGTGANTEAFF. In DNA, the CDR3 is TGTGCCAGCAGTGGGACAGGGGCGAACACTGAAGCTTTCTTT. The J gene is TRBJ1-1, the V gene TRBV28; 10 nucleotides match TRBD1. Germline V gene sequence: CDR1 MDHEN, CDR2 SYDVKM. Germline trimming cut 5 bases from V and 1 base from J; bases unmatched to any gene: 1. The CDR3 is made up of 14 amino acids.

The DNA of the CDR3 is TGTGCCTGGAGTCTCCGACAGGATGAGCAGTTCTTC. Translating it yields CAWSLRQDEQFF. This sequence joins TRBV30 and TRBJ2-1; a possible D gene is TRBD1 (6 bases). Germline CDR1 reads GTSNPN; CDR2 reads SVGIG (reference sequence). The V end was cut by 2 bases, the J end by 8 bases, with 10 bases between. The CDR3 runs 12 residues.

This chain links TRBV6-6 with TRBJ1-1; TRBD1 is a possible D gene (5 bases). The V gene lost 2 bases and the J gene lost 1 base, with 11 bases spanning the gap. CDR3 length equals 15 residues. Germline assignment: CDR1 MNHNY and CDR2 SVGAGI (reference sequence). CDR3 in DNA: TGTGCCAGCAGTTACGGGGGGAACAGGAACACTGAAGCTTTCTTT. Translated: CASSYGGNRNTEAFF.

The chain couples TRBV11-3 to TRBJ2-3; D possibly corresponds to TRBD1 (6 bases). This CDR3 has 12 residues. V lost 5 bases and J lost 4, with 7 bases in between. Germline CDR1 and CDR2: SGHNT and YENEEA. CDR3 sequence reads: CASSTGPDTQYF. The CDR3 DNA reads TGTGCCAGCAGCACAGGGCCAGATACGCAGTATTTT.

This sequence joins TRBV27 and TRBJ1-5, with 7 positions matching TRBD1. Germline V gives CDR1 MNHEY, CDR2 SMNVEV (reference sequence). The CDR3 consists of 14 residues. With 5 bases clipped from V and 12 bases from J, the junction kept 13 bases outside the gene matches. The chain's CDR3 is CASSRDSSSRSQHF. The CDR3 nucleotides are TGTGCCAGCAGTCGGGACAGCTCCTCGCGGAGCCAGCATTTT.

CDR3 region: CASSQGQGSTNEKLFF. The CDR3 DNA is TGCGCCAGCAGCCAGGGACAGGGGTCGACTAATGAAAAACTGTTTTTT. The chain links TRBV4-1 to TRBJ1-4; 10 bases are shared with TRBD1. Looked up from germline, CDR1 is MGHRA and CDR2 is YSYEKL. The V segment lost 3 bases and the J segment 2 bases; nucleotides outside the gene matches: 3. The CDR3 consists of 16 residues.

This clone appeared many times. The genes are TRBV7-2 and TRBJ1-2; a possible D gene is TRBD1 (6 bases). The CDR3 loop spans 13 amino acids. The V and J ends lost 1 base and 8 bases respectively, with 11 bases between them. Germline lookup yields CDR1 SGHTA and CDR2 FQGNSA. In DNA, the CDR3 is TGTGCCAGCAGCTTAGGGGGGCAGGGAGGCTACACCTTC. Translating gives CASSLGGQGGYTF.

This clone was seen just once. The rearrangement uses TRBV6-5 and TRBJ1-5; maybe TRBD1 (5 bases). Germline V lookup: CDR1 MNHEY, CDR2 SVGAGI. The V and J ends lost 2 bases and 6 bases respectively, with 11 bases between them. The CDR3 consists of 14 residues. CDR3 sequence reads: CASSYGGSSQPQHF. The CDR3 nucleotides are TGTGCCAGCAGTTACGGGGGGTCATCTCAGCCCCAGCATTTT.

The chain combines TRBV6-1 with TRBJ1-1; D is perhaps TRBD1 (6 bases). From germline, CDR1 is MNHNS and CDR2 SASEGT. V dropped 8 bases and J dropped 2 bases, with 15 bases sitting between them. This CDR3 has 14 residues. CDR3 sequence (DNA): TGTGCCAGCCTAGAGAGGACAGCAAACACTGAAGCTTTCTTT. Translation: CASLERTANTEAFF.

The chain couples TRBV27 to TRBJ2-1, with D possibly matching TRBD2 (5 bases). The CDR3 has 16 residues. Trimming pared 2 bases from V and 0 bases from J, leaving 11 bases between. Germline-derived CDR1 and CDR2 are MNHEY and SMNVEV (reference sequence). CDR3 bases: TGTGCCAGCAGTTTAATCGGACTTGTCTCCTACAATGAGCAGTTCTTC. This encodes CASSLIGLVSYNEQFF.